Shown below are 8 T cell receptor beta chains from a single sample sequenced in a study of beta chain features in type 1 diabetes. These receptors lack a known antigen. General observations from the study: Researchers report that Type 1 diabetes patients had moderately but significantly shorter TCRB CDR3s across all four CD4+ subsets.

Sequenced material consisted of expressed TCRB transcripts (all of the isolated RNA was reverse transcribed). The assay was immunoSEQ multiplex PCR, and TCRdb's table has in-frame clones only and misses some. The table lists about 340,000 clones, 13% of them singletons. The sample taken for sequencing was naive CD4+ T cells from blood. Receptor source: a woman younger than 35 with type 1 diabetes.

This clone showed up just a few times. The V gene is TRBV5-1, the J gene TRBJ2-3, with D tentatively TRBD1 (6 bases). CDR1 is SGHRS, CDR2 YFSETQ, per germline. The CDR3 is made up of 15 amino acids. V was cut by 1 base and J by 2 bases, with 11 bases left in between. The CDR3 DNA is TGCGCCAGCAGCTTGATGGGGGCCTACACAGATACGCAGTATTTT. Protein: CASSLMGAYTDTQYF.

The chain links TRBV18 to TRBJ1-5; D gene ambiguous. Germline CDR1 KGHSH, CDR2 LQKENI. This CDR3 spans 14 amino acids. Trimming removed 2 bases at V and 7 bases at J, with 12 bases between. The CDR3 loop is CASSPMGREQPQHF. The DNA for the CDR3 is TGTGCCAGCTCACCAATGGGGAGGGAGCAGCCCCAGCATTTT.

The CDR3 bases are TGTGCCTGGCTCGGGGGGCTAGGTGAAAAACTGTTTTTT. Its translation: CAWLGGLGEKLFF. The chain joins TRBV30 to TRBJ1-4; TRBD1 might be the D (6 bases). Trimming cost V 5 bases and J 7 bases, with 14 bases left between them. CDR1 is GTSNPN, CDR2 SVGIG, per germline (reference sequence). CDR3 size: 13 residues.

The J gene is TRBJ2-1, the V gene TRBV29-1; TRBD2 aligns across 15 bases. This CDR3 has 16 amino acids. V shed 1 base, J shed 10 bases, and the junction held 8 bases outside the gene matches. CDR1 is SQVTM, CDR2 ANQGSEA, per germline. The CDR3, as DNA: TGCAGCGTTGAAGCCCGGACTAGCGGGAGGGCCAGGGAGCAGTTCTTC. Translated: CSVEARTSGRAREQFF.

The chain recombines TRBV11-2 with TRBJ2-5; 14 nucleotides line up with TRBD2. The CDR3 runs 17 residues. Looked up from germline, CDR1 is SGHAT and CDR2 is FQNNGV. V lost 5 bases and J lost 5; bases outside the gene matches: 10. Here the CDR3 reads CASSHGLAGGFVETQYF. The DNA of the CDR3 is TGTGCCAGCAGCCACGGACTAGCGGGAGGTTTTGTCGAGACCCAGTACTTC.

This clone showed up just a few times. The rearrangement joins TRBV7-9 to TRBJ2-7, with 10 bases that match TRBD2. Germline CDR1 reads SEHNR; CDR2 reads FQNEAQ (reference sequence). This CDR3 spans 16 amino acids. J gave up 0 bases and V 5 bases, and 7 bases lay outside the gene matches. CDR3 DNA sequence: TGTGCCAGCAGCCGCCCTACTAGCGGGACCTCCTACGAGCAGTACTTC. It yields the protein CASSRPTSGTSYEQYF.

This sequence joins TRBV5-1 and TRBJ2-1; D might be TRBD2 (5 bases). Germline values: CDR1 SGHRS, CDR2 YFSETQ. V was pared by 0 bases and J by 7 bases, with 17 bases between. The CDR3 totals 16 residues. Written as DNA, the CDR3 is TGCGCCAGCAGCTTGGCCCTTACTAGTTCCTCTAATGAGCAGTTCTTC. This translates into CASSLALTSSSNEQFF.

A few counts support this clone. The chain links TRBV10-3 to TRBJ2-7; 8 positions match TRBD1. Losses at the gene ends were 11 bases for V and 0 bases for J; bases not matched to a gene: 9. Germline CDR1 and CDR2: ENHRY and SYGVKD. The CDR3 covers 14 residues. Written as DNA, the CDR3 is TGTGCCCCCTGGGAGACAGGGGCCTCCTACGAGCAGTACTTC. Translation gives CAPWETGASYEQYF.